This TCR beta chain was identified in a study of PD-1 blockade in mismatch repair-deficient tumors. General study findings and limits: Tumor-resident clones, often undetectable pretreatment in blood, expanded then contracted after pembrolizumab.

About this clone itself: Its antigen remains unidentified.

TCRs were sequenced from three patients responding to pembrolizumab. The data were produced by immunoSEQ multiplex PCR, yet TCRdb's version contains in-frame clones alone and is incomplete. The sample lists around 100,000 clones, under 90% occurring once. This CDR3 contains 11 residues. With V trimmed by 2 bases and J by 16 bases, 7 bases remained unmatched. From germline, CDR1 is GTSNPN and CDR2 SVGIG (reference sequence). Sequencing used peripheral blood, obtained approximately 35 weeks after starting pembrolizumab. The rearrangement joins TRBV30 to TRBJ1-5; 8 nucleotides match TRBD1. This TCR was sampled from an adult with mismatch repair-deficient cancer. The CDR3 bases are TGTGCCTGGAGTTCCGGGACAGGACGTCATTTT. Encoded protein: CAWSSGTGRHF.